Reported below is one TCR beta chain. What it binds is unknown. Unique molecular identifiers were incorporated into the prepared TCRbeta library. TCRdb processed the PCR reads anew with MiXCR; each CDR3 protein has one entry. The repertoire consists of 200,000 or so distinct CDR3 sequences, with approximately 8.4% occurring once and the leading ten covering 35% to 45%. This CDR3 comprises 14 residues. The germline V gene has CDR1 DFQATT and CDR2 SNEGSKA (reference sequence). Deletions cut 1 base from V and 4 bases from J, with 13 bases between. The sample belongs to a study of T-cell reconstitution after alpha-beta-depleted transplantation in children. Whole-study results and caveats: Two months or so post-transplant, alpha-beta T cells reportedly derived from several hundred expanded graft clones.

The V call is TRBV20-1, the J call TRBJ1-2, with D unclear. This sample comprised PBMCs, mostly from graft donor cells, obtained 360 days after TCRalphabeta/CD19-depleted stem cell transplant. This clonotype was sampled from a male patient aged 2-10 years who had a stem cell transplant for acute myeloid leukemia, so the T cells may come from the graft donor. Here the CDR3 DNA reads TGCAGTGCTAGAGTATCCGCCTCTTTCTATGGCTACACCTTC. Protein product: CSARVSASFYGYTF.